This T cell receptor beta chain was profiled in a study of CD8+CD57+ T cells in acquired aplastic anemia. Study results and caveats: Approximately 30 CD8+ CDR3 sequences were shared between patients and controls.

By flow cytometry, patients selected for sequencing had shown an expansion of CD8+CD57+ cells. Diagnosis of severe acquired aplastic anemia applied to all patients. As for this clonotype: Its antigen is as yet unknown. A read error may explain this, as a much larger clone is one base away.

TCR beta VDJ and CDR3 profiles were obtained from a genomic DNA template. TCRdb passed the reads through MiXCR, listing each CDR3 protein once. The sample lists 150,000 or so distinct CDR3 sequences; around 50% were seen once. Per the germline V gene, CDR1 is MNHNS and CDR2 is SASEGT. The CDR3 spans 14 residues. This sequence originates from a human donor with aplastic anemia. The V call is TRBV6-1, the J call TRBJ2-3, with D uncertain. Source material: sorted CD4+, CD8+, or CD8+CD57+ T cells (not recorded which) from PBMCs. CDR3 DNA: TGTTCCAGCACCCAATTAGGGAGCACAGATACGCAGTATTTT. Its translation is CSSTQLGSTDTQYF.